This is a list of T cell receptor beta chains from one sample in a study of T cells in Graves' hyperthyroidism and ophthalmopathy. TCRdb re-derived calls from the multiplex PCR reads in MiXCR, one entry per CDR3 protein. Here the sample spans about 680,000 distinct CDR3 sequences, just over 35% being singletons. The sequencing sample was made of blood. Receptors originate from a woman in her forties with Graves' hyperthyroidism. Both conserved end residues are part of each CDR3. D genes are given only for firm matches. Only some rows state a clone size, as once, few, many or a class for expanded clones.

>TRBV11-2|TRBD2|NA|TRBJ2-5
CASSLDRLAGGKTQYF
TGTGCCAGCAGCTTAGATCGGCTAGCGGGAGGGAAGACCCAGTACTTC
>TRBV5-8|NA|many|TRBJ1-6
CASSLDIPTGGSPLHF
TGTGCCAGCAGCTTGGATATCCCTACCGGTGGTTCACCCCTCCACTTT
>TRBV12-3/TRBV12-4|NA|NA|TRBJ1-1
CASSPGGGKTEAFF
TGTGCCAGCAGCCCCGGGGGAGGGAAAACTGAAGCTTTCTTT
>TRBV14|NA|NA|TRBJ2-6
CASSLTRDLTF
TGTGCCAGCAGCCTTACCAGGGACCTGACTTTC
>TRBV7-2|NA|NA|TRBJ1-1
CASNGSRDSLNTEAFF
TGTGCCAGCAACGGCTCCCGCGACAGTCTGAACACTGAAGCTTTCTTT
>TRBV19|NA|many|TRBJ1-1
CASRYGGEAFF
TGTGCCAGTAGGTACGGAGGTGAAGCTTTCTTT
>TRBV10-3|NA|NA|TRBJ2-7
CAISVEAGNEQYF
TGTGCCATCAGTGTCGAGGCGGGGAACGAGCAGTACTTC
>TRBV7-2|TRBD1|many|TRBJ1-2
CASSPASGQVFGYTF
TGTGCCAGCAGCCCAGCCTCGGGACAGGTCTTTGGCTACACCTTC
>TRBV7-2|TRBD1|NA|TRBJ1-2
CASSQVKGTGGSYGYTF
TGTGCCAGCAGCCAAGTTAAAGGGACAGGGGGGAGCTATGGCTACACCTTC
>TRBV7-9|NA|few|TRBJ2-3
CASSLGGGADTQYF
TGTGCCAGCAGCTTGGGAGGAGGTGCAGATACGCAGTATTTT
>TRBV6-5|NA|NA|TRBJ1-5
CASSRRLRDQPQHF
TGTGCCAGCAGTCGTCGATTAAGGGATCAGCCCCAGCATTTT
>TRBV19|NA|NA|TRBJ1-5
CASSISGVENQPQHF
TGTGCCAGTAGTATTTCAGGGGTCGAAAATCAGCCCCAGCATTTT
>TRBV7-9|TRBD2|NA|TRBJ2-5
CASSFGTSYSRETQYF
TGTGCCAGCAGCTTCGGGACTAGTTACTCTAGAGAGACCCAGTACTTC
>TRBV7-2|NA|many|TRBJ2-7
CASCEALGYEQYF
TGTGCCAGCTGCGAAGCTCTCGGGTACGAGCAGTACTTC
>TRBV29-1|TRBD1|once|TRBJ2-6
CSIGTAAGANVLTF
TGCAGCATCGGGACAGCCGCAGGGGCCAACGTCCTGACTTTC
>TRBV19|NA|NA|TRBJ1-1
CATTGNTEAFF
TGTGCCACTACAGGGAACACTGAAGCTTTCTTT
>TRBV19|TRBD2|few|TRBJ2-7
CASSIWGGRSFSYEQYF
TGTGCCAGTAGTATTTGGGGGGGACGGTCGTTCTCCTACGAGCAGTACTTC
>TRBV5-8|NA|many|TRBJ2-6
CASSLGASGRSNVLTF
TGTGCCAGCAGCTTGGGTGCCTCAGGGAGGTCCAACGTCCTGACTTTC
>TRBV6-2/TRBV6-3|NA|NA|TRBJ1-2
CASSSKAGGYGYTF
TGTGCCAGCAGTTCCAAGGCCGGGGGCTATGGCTACACCTTC
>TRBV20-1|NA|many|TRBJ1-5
CSARSGINQPQHF
TGCAGTGCTAGATCAGGGATCAATCAGCCCCAGCATTTT
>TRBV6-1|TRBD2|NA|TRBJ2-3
CASSLSGGAIDTQYF
TGTGCCAGCAGTCTGAGCGGGGGGGCAATAGATACGCAGTATTTT
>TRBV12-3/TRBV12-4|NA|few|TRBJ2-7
CASSLDLGGGYEQYF
TGTGCCAGCAGTTTAGATCTGGGTGGGGGGTACGAGCAGTACTTC
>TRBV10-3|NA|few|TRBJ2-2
CAIKERATEGTGELFF
TGTGCCATCAAGGAGCGGGCCACCGAGGGGACCGGGGAGCTGTTTTTT
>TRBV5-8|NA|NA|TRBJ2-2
CASSSVGNTGELFF
TGTGCCAGCAGCTCAGTTGGAAACACCGGGGAGCTGTTTTTT
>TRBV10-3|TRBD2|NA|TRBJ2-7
CAISLAGGPYEQYF
TGTGCCATCAGTCTAGCGGGGGGCCCCTACGAGCAGTACTTC
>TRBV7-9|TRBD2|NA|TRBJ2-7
CASSKRQRLAGEEQYF
TGTGCCAGCAGCAAACGACAAAGACTAGCGGGAGAGGAGCAGTACTTC
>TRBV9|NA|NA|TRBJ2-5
CASSVQGMETQYF
TGTGCCAGCAGCGTACAGGGAATGGAGACCCAGTACTTC
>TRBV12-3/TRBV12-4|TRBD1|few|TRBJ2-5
CASSLNRGEETQYF
TGTGCCAGCAGTTTGAACAGGGGGGAAGAGACCCAGTACTTC
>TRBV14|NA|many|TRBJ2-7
CASSRHFAYEQYF
TGTGCCAGCAGCCGACACTTTGCCTACGAGCAGTACTTC
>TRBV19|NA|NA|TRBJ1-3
CASSPLSMAGAMSSGNTIYF
TGTGCCAGTAGTCCCCTAAGTATGGCAGGGGCCATGTCTAGTGGAAACACCATATATTTT
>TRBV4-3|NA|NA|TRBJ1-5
CASSQDRPYNQPQHF
TGCGCCAGCAGCCAAGATCGGCCATACAATCAGCCCCAGCATTTT
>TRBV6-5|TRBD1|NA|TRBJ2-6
CASRQGAPISGANVLTF
TGTGCCAGCAGACAGGGGGCTCCGATCTCTGGGGCCAACGTCCTGACTTTC
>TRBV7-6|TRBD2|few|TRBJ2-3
CASSSTSGEGDTQYF
TGTGCCAGCAGCTCAACTAGCGGGGAAGGAGATACGCAGTATTTT
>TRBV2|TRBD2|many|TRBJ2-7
CASGDSGRPYEQYF
TGTGCCAGCGGGGATAGCGGGCGACCCTACGAGCAGTACTTC
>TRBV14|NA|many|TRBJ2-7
CASSQGLRRGALYEQYF
TGTGCCAGCAGCCAAGGGCTCCGCAGGGGGGCCTTGTACGAGCAGTACTTC
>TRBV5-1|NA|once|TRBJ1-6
CASSLSPWNSPLHF
TGCGCCAGCAGCTTGTCCCCCTGGAATTCACCCCTCCACTTT
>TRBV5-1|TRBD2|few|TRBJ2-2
CASSLAFRGDTGELFF
TGCGCCAGCAGCTTGGCCTTTCGGGGGGACACCGGGGAGCTGTTTTTT
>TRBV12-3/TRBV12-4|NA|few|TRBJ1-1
CASSLLYPISGLGTEAFF
TGTGCCAGCAGCCTTCTATACCCAATATCAGGGCTCGGGACTGAAGCTTTCTTT
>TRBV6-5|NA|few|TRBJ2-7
CASSLALPFAYEQYF
TGTGCCAGCAGTTTGGCTCTACCCTTCGCCTACGAGCAGTACTTC
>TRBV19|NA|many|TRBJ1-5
CASMAARNQPQHF
TGTGCCAGTATGGCGGCGAGGAATCAGCCCCAGCATTTT
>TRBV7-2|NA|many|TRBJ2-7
CASSLSRASYEQYF
TGTGCCAGCAGCTTGAGCAGGGCGTCCTACGAGCAGTACTTC
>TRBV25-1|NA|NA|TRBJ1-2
CASSRGRGTNYGCTF
TGTGCCAGCAGTCGAGGAAGGGGAACTAACTATGGCTGCACCTTC
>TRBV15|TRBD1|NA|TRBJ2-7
CATSRDRDRAQEYEQYF
TGTGCCACCAGCAGAGACCGCGACAGGGCTCAGGAGTACGAGCAGTACTTC
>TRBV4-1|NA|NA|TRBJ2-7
CASSQGGIPAAYEQYF
TGCGCCAGCAGCCAAGGGGGGATTCCCGCTGCCTACGAGCAGTACTTC
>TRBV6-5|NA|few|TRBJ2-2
CASRRGQTNTGELFF
TGTGCCAGCAGGCGCGGACAGACGAACACCGGGGAGCTGTTTTTT
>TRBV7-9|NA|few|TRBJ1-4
CASSPYRTPTNEKLFF
TGTGCCAGCAGCCCATACCGGACACCAACTAATGAAAAACTGTTTTTT
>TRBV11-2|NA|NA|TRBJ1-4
CASSLLPPGLATNEKLFF
TGTGCCAGCAGCTTACTTCCGCCAGGACTAGCAACTAATGAAAAACTGTTTTTT
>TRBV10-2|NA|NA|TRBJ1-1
CASSEPRATEAFF
TGCGCCAGCAGTGAGCCCAGGGCCACTGAAGCTTTCTTT
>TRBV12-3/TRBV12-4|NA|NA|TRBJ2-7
CASSSGPWDYEQYF
TGTGCCAGCAGTTCAGGTCCTTGGGATTACGAGCAGTACTTC
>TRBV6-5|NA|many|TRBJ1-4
CASSYSGLEKLFF
TGTGCCAGCAGTTACTCAGGCTTGGAAAAACTGTTTTTT
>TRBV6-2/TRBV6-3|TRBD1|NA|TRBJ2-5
CASSRLTGIQGETQYF
TGTGCCAGCAGTCGCCTGACAGGGATCCAAGGAGAGACCCAGTACTTC
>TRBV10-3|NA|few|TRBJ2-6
CAISQGANVLTF
TGTGCCATCAGCCAGGGGGCCAACGTCCTGACTTTC